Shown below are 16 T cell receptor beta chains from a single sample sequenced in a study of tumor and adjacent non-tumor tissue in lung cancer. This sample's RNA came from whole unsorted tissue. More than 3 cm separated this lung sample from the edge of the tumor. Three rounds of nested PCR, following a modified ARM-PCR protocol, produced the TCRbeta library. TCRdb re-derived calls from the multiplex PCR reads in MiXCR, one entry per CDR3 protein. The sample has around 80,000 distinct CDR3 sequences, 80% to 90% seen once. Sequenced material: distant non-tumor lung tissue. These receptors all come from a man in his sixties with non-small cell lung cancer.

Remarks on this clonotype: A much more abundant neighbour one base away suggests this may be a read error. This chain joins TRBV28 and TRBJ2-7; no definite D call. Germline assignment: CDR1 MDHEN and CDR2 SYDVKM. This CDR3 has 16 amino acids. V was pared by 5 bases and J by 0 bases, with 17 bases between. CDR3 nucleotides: TGTGCCAGCAGTCCCCCCGAGAGCTTGGGCTCCTACGAGCAGTACTTC. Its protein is CASSPPESLGSYEQYF. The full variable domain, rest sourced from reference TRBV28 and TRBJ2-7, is DVKVTQSSRYLVKRTGEKVFLECVQDMDHENMFWYRQDPGLGLRLIYFSYDVKMKEKGDIPEGYSVSREKKERFSLILESASTNQTSMYLCASSPPESLGSYEQYFGPGTRLTVT.

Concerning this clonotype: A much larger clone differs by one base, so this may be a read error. The CDR3 spells CASNKPGLFYNEQFF. The CDR3, as DNA: TGTGCCAGCAACAAACCGGGACTGTTCTACAATGAGCAGTTCTTC. The chain carries TRBV6-2 or TRBV6-3 and TRBJ2-1; perhaps TRBD2 as D (6 bases). Trimming shortened V by 7 bases and J by 3 bases, and 16 bases separated the two germline ends. CDR1 MNHEY and CDR2 SVGEGT come from the germline V gene. CDR3 length equals 15 residues.

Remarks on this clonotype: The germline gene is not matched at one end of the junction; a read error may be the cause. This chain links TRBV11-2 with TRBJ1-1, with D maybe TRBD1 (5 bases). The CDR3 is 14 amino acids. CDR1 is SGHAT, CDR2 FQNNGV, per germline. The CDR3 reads CATILVVRGTGAFF. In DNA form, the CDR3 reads TGTGCCACCATCTTAGTCGTGAGGGGCACTGGAGCTTTCTTT.

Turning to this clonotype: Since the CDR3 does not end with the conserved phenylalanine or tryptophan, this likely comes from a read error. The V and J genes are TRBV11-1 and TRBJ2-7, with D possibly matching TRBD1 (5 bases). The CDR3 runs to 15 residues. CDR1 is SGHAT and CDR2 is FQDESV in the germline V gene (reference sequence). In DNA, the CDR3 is TGTGCCATCAGCTTAGGGGATAGGAACCTACGCGAGCAGTACTTA. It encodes CAISLGDRNLREQYL.

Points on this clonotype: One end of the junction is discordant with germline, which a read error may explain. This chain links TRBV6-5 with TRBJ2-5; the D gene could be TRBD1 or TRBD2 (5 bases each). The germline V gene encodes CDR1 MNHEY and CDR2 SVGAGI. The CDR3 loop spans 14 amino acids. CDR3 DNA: TGTGTCAGCAGTGATACCGGGACCGCGGGTGTCCAGTACTTC. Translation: CVSSDTGTAGVQYF.

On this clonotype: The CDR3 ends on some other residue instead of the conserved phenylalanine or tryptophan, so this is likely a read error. This CDR3 is CSVAAGETQYL. CDR3 nucleotides: TGCAGTGTTGCAGCCGGGGAGACCCAGTACTTA. This chain connects TRBV29-1 to TRBJ2-5; D is uncertain. The CDR3 is 11 residues long. The germline gives CDR1 SQVTM, CDR2 ANQGSEA.

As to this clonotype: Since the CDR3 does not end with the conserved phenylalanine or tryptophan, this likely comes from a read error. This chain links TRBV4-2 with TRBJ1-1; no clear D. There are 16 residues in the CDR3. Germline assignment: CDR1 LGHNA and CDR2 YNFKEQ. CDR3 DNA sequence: TGTGCCAGCAGCCAAGTCGTACAGCTTGAGAACACTGAGGCTTTCTTA. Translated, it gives CASSQVVQLENTEAFL.

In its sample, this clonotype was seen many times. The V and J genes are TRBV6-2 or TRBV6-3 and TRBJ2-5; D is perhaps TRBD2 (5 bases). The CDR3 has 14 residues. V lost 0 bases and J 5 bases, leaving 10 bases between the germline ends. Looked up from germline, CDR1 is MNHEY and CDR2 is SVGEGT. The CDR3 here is CASSYSPEVETQYF. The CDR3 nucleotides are TGTGCCAGCAGTTACTCTCCGGAGGTGGAGACCCAGTACTTC.

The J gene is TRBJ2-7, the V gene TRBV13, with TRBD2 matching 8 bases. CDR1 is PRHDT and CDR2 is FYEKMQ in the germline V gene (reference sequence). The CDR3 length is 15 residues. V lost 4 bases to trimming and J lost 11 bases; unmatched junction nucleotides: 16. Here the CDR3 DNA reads TGTGCCAGCAGCTCAGGGACTAGTGGGAGGCCGGGGGAGTACTTC. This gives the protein CASSSGTSGRPGEYF.

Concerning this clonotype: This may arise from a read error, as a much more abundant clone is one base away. CDR3 sequence (DNA): TGCAGTGCTAACTATACAGGGGGGACGAGCAATCAGCCCCAGCATTTT. It is translated as CSANYTGGTSNQPQHF. The chain couples TRBV20-1 to TRBJ1-5; TRBD1 matches at 8 bases. Germline CDR1 reads DFQATT; CDR2 reads SNEGSKA (reference sequence). The CDR3 length is 16 residues. After removal of 4 bases from V and 1 base from J, the junction contained 9 bases not matched to a gene.

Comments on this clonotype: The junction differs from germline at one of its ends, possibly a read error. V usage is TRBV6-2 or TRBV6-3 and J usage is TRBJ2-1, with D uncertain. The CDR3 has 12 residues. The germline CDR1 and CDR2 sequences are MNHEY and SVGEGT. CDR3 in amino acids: CTSSLLGNKQFF. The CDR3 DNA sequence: TGTACCAGCAGTCTCCTAGGTAATAAGCAGTTCTTC.

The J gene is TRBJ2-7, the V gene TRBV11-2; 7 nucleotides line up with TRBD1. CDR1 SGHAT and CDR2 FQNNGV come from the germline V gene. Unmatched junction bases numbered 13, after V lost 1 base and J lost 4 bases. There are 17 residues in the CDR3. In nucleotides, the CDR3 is TGTGCCAGCAGCTTAGCAGACAGGGCGAGGTGCATTTACGAGCAGTACTTC. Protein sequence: CASSLADRARCIYEQYF.

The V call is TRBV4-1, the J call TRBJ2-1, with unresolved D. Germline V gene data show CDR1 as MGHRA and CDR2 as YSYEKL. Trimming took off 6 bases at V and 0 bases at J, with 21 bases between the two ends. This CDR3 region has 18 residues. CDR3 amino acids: CASRRISRSGTSYNEQFF. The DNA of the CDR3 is TGCGCCAGCAGACGGATTAGCAGGTCCGGCACCTCCTACAATGAGCAGTTCTTC.

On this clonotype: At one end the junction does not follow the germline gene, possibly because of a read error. The CDR3 DNA is TGCGCCAGCAGCGCCGGCCTGGCGGGATACGAGCTGTACTTC. It specifies CASSAGLAGYELYF. The chain links TRBV5-1 to TRBJ2-7; D is possibly TRBD2 (6 bases). This CDR3 is 14 amino acids long. CDR1 is SGHRS and CDR2 is YFSETQ in the germline V gene.

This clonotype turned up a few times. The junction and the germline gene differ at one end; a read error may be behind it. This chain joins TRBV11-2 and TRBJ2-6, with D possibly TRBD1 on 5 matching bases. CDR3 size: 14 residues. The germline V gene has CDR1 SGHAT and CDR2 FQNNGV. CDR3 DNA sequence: TGTGCCAGCAGTCCTAACACTGGGGCCAACGTCCTGACCTTC. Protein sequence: CASSPNTGANVLTF. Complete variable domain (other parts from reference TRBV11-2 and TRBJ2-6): EAGVAQSPRYKIIEKRQSVAFWCNPISGHATLYWYQQILGQGPKLLIQFQNNGVVDDSQLPKDRFSAERLKGVDSTLKIQPAKLEDSAVYLCASSPNTGANVLTFGAGSRLTVL.

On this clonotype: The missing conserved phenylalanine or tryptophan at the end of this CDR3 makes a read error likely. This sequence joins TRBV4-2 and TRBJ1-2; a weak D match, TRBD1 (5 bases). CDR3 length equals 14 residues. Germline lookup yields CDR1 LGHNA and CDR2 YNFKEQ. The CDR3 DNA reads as TGTGCTAGCAGCCAAGAGCAACCGACAGATGGCTACACCTCC. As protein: CASSQEQPTDGYTS.